Listed here are 31 T cell receptor beta chains from one sample, sequenced in a study of cytomegalovirus exposure and HLA in healthy donors. The data were produced by immunoSEQ multiplex PCR, yet TCRdb's version contains in-frame clones alone and is incomplete. Altogether hundreds of thousands of clones are present, less than 95% being singletons, with the ten largest covering roughly 3%. The specimen was PBMCs. The receptors stem from a woman aged 30 to 39 in good health and CMV-seronegative.

This sequence joins TRBV28 and TRBJ2-2; possible D gene TRBD1, 5 bases. The CDR3 totals 15 residues. CDR1 is MDHEN, CDR2 SYDVKM, per germline. V was trimmed by 5 bases and J by 5 bases, leaving 15 bases between them. For the CDR3, the DNA is TGTGCCAGCAGTCAACAGGAACCGAGTACCGGGGAGCTGTTTTTT. It encodes CASSQQEPSTGELFF.

V gene TRBV7-8 combines with J gene TRBJ2-1; 8 bases are a match to TRBD2. V gave up 5 bases and J gave up 1 base; unmatched junction bases: 4. CDR1 SGHVS and CDR2 FQNEAQ come from the germline V gene. This CDR3 region has 15 residues. CDR3 nucleotide sequence: TGTGCCAGCAGCCTCGGGGGGGTATCCTACAATGAGCAGTTCTTC. Protein product: CASSLGGVSYNEQFF.

The table lists this clone with a count of one. This sequence joins TRBV27 and TRBJ2-6, with D maybe TRBD2 (5 bases). Germline V gives CDR1 MNHEY, CDR2 SMNVEV (reference sequence). Trimming cost V 3 bases and J 4 bases, with 19 bases left between them. The CDR3 consists of 18 residues. Written as DNA, the CDR3 is TGTGCCAGCAGTTTTGGAGGTGATTCAGTCGGCGGGGCCAACGTCCTGACTTTC. Its translation: CASSFGGDSVGGANVLTF.

This chain joins TRBV30 and TRBJ1-5, with 7 bases lining up with TRBD1. The CDR3 covers 15 residues. Germline V gene data show CDR1 as GTSNPN and CDR2 as SVGIG (reference sequence). V lost 4 bases, J lost 3 bases, and 9 bases stayed unmatched. CDR3 loop: CAWNRPDRPNQPQHF. The CDR3 region has the DNA TGTGCCTGGAATCGGCCGGACAGGCCCAATCAGCCCCAGCATTTT. Based on the CDR3 plus reference TRBV30 and TRBJ1-5, the full variable domain is SQTIHQWPATLVQPVGSPLSLECTVEGTSNPNLYWYRQAAGRGLQLLFYSVGIGQISSEVPQNLSASRPQDRQFILSSKKLLLSDSGFYLCAWNRPDRPNQPQHFGDGTRLSIL.

The chain uses TRBV2 and TRBJ2-7; possible D gene TRBD2, 6 bases. Germline-derived CDR1 and CDR2 are SNHLY and FYNNEI. This CDR3 has 15 residues. With 4 bases removed from V and 2 bases from J, the gap between germline ends came to 15 bases. CDR3 amino acids: CASSVFGDSAYEQYF. DNA of the CDR3: TGTGCCAGCAGTGTTTTTGGGGACTCAGCCTACGAGCAGTACTTC.

The chain carries TRBV29-1 and TRBJ2-1; 9 bases fit TRBD2. The CDR3 has 14 residues. The germline CDR1 and CDR2 sequences are SQVTM and ANQGSEA. V lost 7 bases, J lost 8 bases, and 12 bases stayed unmatched. The CDR3 DNA is TGCAGCGGAGTTAGCGGGAGTGCGGACGATGAGCAGTTCTTC. Amino acids: CSGVSGSADDEQFF.

This clone is a singleton in its sample. The chain combines TRBV6-5 with TRBJ2-1; 8 bases are a match to TRBD2. The CDR3 loop spans 15 amino acids. Germline V gives CDR1 MNHEY, CDR2 SVGAGI. V gave up 2 bases and J gave up 9 bases; unmatched junction bases: 9. For the CDR3, the DNA is TGTGCCAGCAGTTACGAAACTAGCGGTCAGAGTGAGCAGTTCTTC. It yields the protein CASSYETSGQSEQFF.

CDR3 coding DNA: TGTGCCAGCAGCTTGGGACAGGGCTCTTACTATGGCTACACCTTC. It is translated as CASSLGQGSYYGYTF. V and J are TRBV7-9 and TRBJ1-2; 9 bases are a match to TRBD1. CDR1 is SEHNR, CDR2 FQNEAQ, per germline (reference sequence). With V trimmed by 3 bases and J by 3 bases, 5 bases remained unmatched. This CDR3 has 15 residues.

This chain joins TRBV7-3 and TRBJ2-5; 7 bases match TRBD2. Trimming at V came to 5 bases and at J to 2 bases, leaving 8 bases not matched to a gene. Germline CDR1 is SGHTA and CDR2 is FQGTGA. The length of the CDR3 is 15 residues. The CDR3: CASSQSGTGQETQYF. For the CDR3, the DNA is TGTGCCAGCAGCCAGAGCGGGACCGGACAAGAGACCCAGTACTTC.

This chain joins TRBV7-9 and TRBJ1-5; D is ambiguous. Germline V CDR1 and CDR2: SEHNR, FQNEAQ (reference sequence). The V gene lost 5 bases and the J gene lost 2 bases, with 7 bases spanning the gap. This CDR3 is 13 amino acids long. CDR3 loop: CASSDTGNQPQHF. As DNA, the CDR3 is TGTGCCAGCAGCGACACAGGCAATCAGCCCCAGCATTTT.

The table lists this clone with a count of one. The chain carries TRBV2 and TRBJ2-7, with D perhaps assigned TRBD1 or TRBD2 (5 bases each). The V gene's germline CDR1 is SNHLY and CDR2 FYNNEI. V shed 2 bases and J shed 0 bases, with 14 bases lying between them. The CDR3 loop spans 16 amino acids. CDR3 sequence: CASSESAGRASYEQYF. In nucleotides, the CDR3 is TGTGCCAGCAGTGAAAGCGCGGGCAGGGCCTCCTACGAGCAGTACTTC.

This chain uses TRBV23-1 with TRBJ2-7, with TRBD2 as a possible D gene (5 bases). TRBV23-1 falls under the ORF class, with uncertain function. This CDR3 spans 17 amino acids. The V gene lost 3 bases and the J gene lost 1 base, with 19 bases spanning the gap. As DNA, the CDR3 is TGCGCCAGCAGTCACCTCAGAACTAGAGGCCCATCCTACGAGCAGTACTTC. This encodes CASSHLRTRGPSYEQYF.

The gene calls are TRBV7-2 and TRBJ2-2, with D maybe TRBD2 (5 bases). Trimming stripped 3 bases from V and 6 bases from J, with 5 bases between. CDR3 size: 12 residues. From germline, CDR1 is SGHTA and CDR2 FQGNSA. DNA of the CDR3: TGTGCCAGCAGCTTGAGGGCCGGGGAGCTGTTTTTT. Its translation is CASSLRAGELFF.

The table lists this clone with a few counts. The gene calls are TRBV7-9 and TRBJ2-7; 16 positions agree with TRBD2. This CDR3 is 17 amino acids long. V shed 5 bases and J 2 bases; nucleotides not matched to a gene: 6. Germline CDR1 is SEHNR and CDR2 is FQNEAQ (reference sequence). The CDR3 DNA reads TGTGCCAGCAGCACGGGACTAGCGGGAGGGCGGCCCTACGAGCAGTACTTC. It specifies CASSTGLAGGRPYEQYF.

The chain recombines TRBV19 with TRBJ2-7; D is possibly TRBD1 (6 bases). CDR1 is LNHDA and CDR2 is SQIVND in the germline V gene (reference sequence). There are 13 residues in the CDR3. V lost 4 bases and J 3 bases, leaving 10 bases between the germline ends. CDR3 bases: TGTGCCAGTAGTAGGACAGCATACTACGAGCAGTACTTC. Translated: CASSRTAYYEQYF.

V gene TRBV27 combines with J gene TRBJ2-7, with TRBD2 matching 8 bases. Germline V gene lookup returns CDR1 MNHEY and CDR2 SMNVEV (reference sequence). The ends lost 4 bases at V and 6 bases at J; junction bases unmatched: 5. This CDR3 is built from 13 residues. For the CDR3, the DNA is TGTGCCAGCAGTTATCCGGGGGGGCTCGAGCAGTACTTC. It encodes CASSYPGGLEQYF.

This chain joins TRBV5-6 and TRBJ2-3; D assignment may be TRBD1 or TRBD2 (5 bases each). The V end lost 6 bases, the J end lost 1 base, and 12 bases lay between the germline ends. This CDR3 has 14 amino acids. Germline V gene lookup returns CDR1 SGHDT and CDR2 YYEEEE. The CDR3 sequence: CASMGRARTDTQYF. In DNA form, the CDR3 reads TGTGCCAGCATGGGGCGGGCGCGCACAGATACGCAGTATTTT.

In its sample, this clone was seen a few times. V usage is TRBV28 and J usage is TRBJ1-2; tentatively, D is TRBD1 (6 bases). This CDR3 has 16 amino acids. In germline, CDR1 is MDHEN, CDR2 SYDVKM. V was cut by 4 bases and J by 0 bases, with 15 bases left in between. The CDR3 DNA sequence: TGTGCCAGCAGTTCTCCAACAGGGAAAGCTAACTATGGCTACACCTTC. It specifies CASSSPTGKANYGYTF.

The V and J genes are TRBV4-1 and TRBJ2-3, with TRBD1 as a possible D gene (6 bases). V was pared by 2 bases and J by 11 bases, with 11 bases between. Germline CDR1 MGHRA, CDR2 YSYEKL. The CDR3 contains 12 residues. This CDR3 is CASSQTGFVQYF. CDR3 nucleotides: TGCGCCAGCAGCCAAACAGGGTTTGTGCAGTATTTT.

This clone was counted a single time. CDR3 sequence (DNA): TGTGCCAGCAGTTTATCCACCGGACAGGATAAACTGTTTTTT. Protein product: CASSLSTGQDKLFF. This chain links TRBV28 with TRBJ1-4, with 7 bases lining up with TRBD1. The CDR3 spans 14 residues. The germline V gene encodes CDR1 MDHEN and CDR2 SYDVKM. The V gene end was trimmed by 1 base and the J gene end by 11 bases; junction bases not matched to a gene: 7.

The genes are TRBV7-6 and TRBJ2-6; 8 bases agree with TRBD1. Germline values: CDR1 SGHVS, CDR2 FNYEAQ. The trim removed 2 bases at V and 1 base at J, leaving 4 bases unmatched. This CDR3 region has 17 residues. CDR3 in amino acids: CASSLRDRSSGANVLTF. As DNA, the CDR3 is TGTGCCAGCAGCTTAAGGGACAGGTCTTCTGGGGCCAACGTCCTGACTTTC.

This clone was seen only a few times. The V gene is TRBV7-2, the J gene TRBJ1-1; D remains ambiguous. Germline CDR1 SGHTA, CDR2 FQGNSA. Trimming left V 5 bases short and J 2 bases short, with 3 bases between. This CDR3 comprises 11 residues. The CDR3 is CASSLNTEAFF. The DNA for the CDR3 is TGTGCCAGCAGCCTTAACACTGAAGCTTTCTTT.

The genes are TRBV5-1 and TRBJ2-7; a weak D match, TRBD2 (6 bases). This CDR3 is built from 15 residues. Trimming cost V 0 bases and J 3 bases, with 13 bases left between them. Germline V gene lookup returns CDR1 SGHRS and CDR2 YFSETQ. For the CDR3, the DNA is TGCGCCAGCAGCTTGGAATCGTCTAGCGTCTACGAGCAGTACTTC. It codes for CASSLESSSVYEQYF.

This clone was counted once. The chain couples TRBV7-9 to TRBJ2-1, with TRBD1 identical over 10 bases. The germline V gene has CDR1 SEHNR and CDR2 FQNEAQ (reference sequence). Trimming removed 4 bases from V and 2 bases from J; junction bases left unmatched: 5. The CDR3 totals 16 residues. For the CDR3, the DNA is TGTGCCAGCAGCTCACCGGGACAGGGGACCTACAATGAGCAGTTCTTC. The encoded protein is CASSSPGQGTYNEQFF.

On this clone: Other DNA sequences in this sample translate to the same CDR3. This chain links TRBV7-9 with TRBJ2-7; no definite D call. V gave up 1 base and J gave up 0 bases, with 7 bases separating them. CDR1 SEHNR and CDR2 FQNEAQ come from the germline V gene (reference sequence). The length of the CDR3 is 14 residues. Here the CDR3 DNA reads TGTGCCAGCAGCTTAGGGCCTAGCTCCTACGAGCAGTACTTC. This sequence encodes CASSLGPSSYEQYF.

The V and J genes are TRBV7-9 and TRBJ2-7; 13 nucleotides agree with TRBD2. CDR1 and CDR2 (germline): SEHNR, FQNEAQ (reference sequence). The length of the CDR3 is 16 residues. J gave up 3 bases and V 5 bases, and 7 bases lay outside the gene matches. The CDR3 DNA is TGTGCCAGCAGCGCTACTAGCGGGGGGGCCCTCTACGAGCAGTACTTC. Translating it yields CASSATSGGALYEQYF.

The rearrangement uses TRBV30 and TRBJ1-5, with D maybe TRBD1 (5 bases). V lost 3 bases, J lost 2 bases, and 17 bases lay in between. This CDR3 spans 16 amino acids. Germline V CDR1 and CDR2: GTSNPN, SVGIG (reference sequence). The CDR3 DNA is TGTGCCTGGAGCGCAGGGCAAGGGGTCCGCAATCAGCCCCAGCATTTT. Translating it yields CAWSAGQGVRNQPQHF. Full variable domain (rest looked up from reference TRBV30 and TRBJ1-5): SQTIHQWPATLVQPVGSPLSLECTVEGTSNPNLYWYRQAAGRGLQLLFYSVGIGQISSEVPQNLSASRPQDRQFILSSKKLLLSDSGFYLCAWSAGQGVRNQPQHFGDGTRLSIL.

The gene calls are TRBV9 and TRBJ2-3; 7 nucleotides line up with TRBD2. This CDR3 is built from 18 residues. Germline V lookup: CDR1 SGDLS, CDR2 YYNGEE. After removal of 3 bases from V and 10 bases from J, the junction contained 23 bases not matched to a gene. The CDR3 nucleotides read TGTGCCAGCAGCGGACCCGCCAGCGTAGATGAGGGAGGGCGTCCGCAGTATTTT. Translation: CASSGPASVDEGGRPQYF.

The chain uses TRBV5-6 and TRBJ2-1; D perhaps matches TRBD1 (5 bases). The CDR3 extends over 12 amino acids. V was pared by 2 bases and J by 5 bases, with 5 bases between. CDR1 and CDR2 (germline): SGHDT, YYEEEE. The CDR3 sequence: CASSLGDNEQFF. CDR3 nucleotide sequence: TGTGCCAGCAGCTTAGGGGACAATGAGCAGTTCTTC.

The V call is TRBV4-3, the J call TRBJ1-2; TRBD1 matches at 9 bases. This CDR3 contains 18 residues. Germline V gene sequence: CDR1 LGHNA, CDR2 YSLEER. V dropped 0 bases and J dropped 2; count of bases not matched to a gene: 10. CDR3 residues: CASSQEQGAHPQNYGYTF. The CDR3 DNA follows: TGCGCCAGCAGCCAAGAACAGGGGGCGCATCCCCAAAACTATGGCTACACCTTC.

The V and J genes are TRBV28 and TRBJ1-2, with D unresolved. Per germline, CDR1 MDHEN and CDR2 SYDVKM. Trimming removed 6 bases from V and 2 bases from J, with 10 bases in between. This CDR3 has 13 residues. CDR3 nucleotides: TGTGCCAGCAGACCTACAGAAAACTATGGCTACACCTTC. As protein: CASRPTENYGYTF.